Presented here are 8 T cell receptor beta chains from one specimen sequenced in a study of shared clonotypes between healthy human individuals. TCRdb's table, derived via immunoSEQ multiplex PCR, lists solely in-frame clones and lacks some. The sample yields roughly 1,000,000 clones, about four fifths seen once. The sample was memory CD4+ T cells from PBMCs. Subset described: CD45RA-negative fraction. These receptors all stem from a man aged 18 to 29 in good health. Some clones in this sample may be carry-over from other donors' samples.

The rearrangement uses TRBV28 and TRBJ2-1, with D unclear. V shed 7 bases and J shed 9 bases, with 19 bases lying between them. The CDR3 consists of 14 residues. CDR1 is MDHEN, CDR2 SYDVKM, per germline. The CDR3 loop is CASMGYRVPGEQFF. As DNA, the CDR3 is TGTGCCAGCATGGGGTATAGGGTTCCGGGTGAGCAGTTCTTC.

The rearrangement links TRBV5-1 to TRBJ2-1, with a possible D match to TRBD1 (5 bases). Germline V gene lookup returns CDR1 SGHRS and CDR2 YFSETQ. The CDR3 has 14 residues. V dropped 4 bases and J dropped 3 bases, with 11 bases sitting between them. The CDR3 sequence: CASSGAGYYNEQFF. In DNA, the CDR3 is TGCGCCAGCAGCGGGGCAGGGTACTACAATGAGCAGTTCTTC.

This clone turned up a few times. This sequence joins TRBV16 and TRBJ1-1; TRBD1 aligns across 7 bases. The germline gives CDR1 KGHSY, CDR2 FQNENV. V dropped 8 bases and J dropped 1; count of bases not matched to a gene: 4. The CDR3 runs 13 residues. The CDR3 DNA reads as TGTGCCAGCGGGGGACAGAGGAACACTGAAGCTTTCTTT. Translation: CASGGQRNTEAFF.

Of note for this clone: A clone one base away is much larger, so this may be a read error. Distinct nucleotide sequences in the sample also encode this CDR3. The chain recombines TRBV7-2 with TRBJ2-2, with TRBD2 as a possible D gene (6 bases). V gave up 2 bases and J gave up 4 bases, with 8 bases separating them. The CDR3 totals 14 residues. The V gene's germline CDR1 is SGHTA and CDR2 FQGNSA. The CDR3 DNA reads TGTGCCAGCAGCTTACTGGGGGGCACCGGGGAGCTGTTTTTT. It codes for CASSLLGGTGELFF.

The CDR3 here is CASRGTSGSWAGELFF. In DNA form, the CDR3 reads TGTGCCAGCAGGGGGACTAGCGGGAGTTGGGCCGGGGAGCTGTTTTTT. The chain joins TRBV2 to TRBJ2-2, with 14 bases identical to TRBD2. V was pared by 6 bases and J by 6 bases, with 6 bases of the junction left unmatched. Looked up from germline, CDR1 is SNHLY and CDR2 is FYNNEI. The CDR3 runs 16 residues.

This chain connects TRBV29-1 to TRBJ1-3, with D tentatively TRBD1 (6 bases). Germline V gene sequence: CDR1 SQVTM, CDR2 ANQGSEA. V was clipped by 7 bases and J by 0 bases, with 10 bases between them. The CDR3 is 13 amino acids. The CDR3 is CSGWGHSGNTIYF. As DNA, the CDR3 is TGCAGCGGGTGGGGGCACTCTGGAAACACCATATATTTT.

This sequence joins TRBV5-1 and TRBJ2-6, with D possibly TRBD2 on 7 matching bases. Trimming removed 4 bases from V and 4 bases from J, with 21 bases in between. The CDR3 is 18 residues long. The germline gives CDR1 SGHRS, CDR2 YFSETQ. In DNA, the CDR3 is TGCGCCAGCAGCCGAAGATTGGCAGGGGACTACGGGGCCAACGTCCTGACTTTC. Protein sequence: CASSRRLAGDYGANVLTF.

The gene calls are TRBV7-2 and TRBJ1-5; the match to TRBD1 covers 11 bases. The germline V gene has CDR1 SGHTA and CDR2 FQGNSA. CDR3 length: 14 amino acids. Trimming at V came to 4 bases and at J to 6 bases, leaving 2 bases not matched to a gene. Here the CDR3 reads CASSWDRGIQPQHF. CDR3 sequence (DNA): TGTGCCAGCAGCTGGGACAGGGGGATTCAGCCCCAGCATTTT.